Each of the 10 T cell receptor beta chains below was sequenced from the same sample in a study of blood T cell repertoires in COVID-19. Data came from immunoSEQ multiplex PCR; TCRdb stores just in-frame clones and leaves some out. The table lists around 120,000 clones, roughly 85% of them singletons. The specimen was peripheral blood. Source of these receptors: a man older than 75 with acute or convalescent COVID-19.

This clone showed up just once. The chain joins TRBV5-8 to TRBJ1-5; D unresolved. This CDR3 region has 12 residues. V dropped 7 bases and J dropped 7 bases, with 12 bases sitting between them. Per the germline V gene, CDR1 is SGHTS and CDR2 is YDEGEE. The CDR3 reads CASGGPGQPQHF. The CDR3 DNA follows: TGTGCCAGCGGAGGGCCGGGCCAGCCCCAGCATTTT.

This clone appeared a few times. V is TRBV7-3 and J is TRBJ1-1, with D maybe TRBD1 (6 bases). V shed 0 bases and J shed 4 bases, with 12 bases lying between them. The germline CDR1 and CDR2 sequences are SGHTA and FQGTGA. The length of the CDR3 is 15 residues. DNA of the CDR3: TGTGCCAGCAGCTTAACCCCAGGGGTGGGCACTGAAGCTTTCTTT. This sequence encodes CASSLTPGVGTEAFF.

The chain has TRBV5-4 and TRBJ2-5, with 9 bases aligning to TRBD1. Germline lookup yields CDR1 SGHNT and CDR2 YYREEE (reference sequence). V was pared by 4 bases and J by 1 base, with 2 bases of the junction left unmatched. This CDR3 is 14 amino acids long. The CDR3 is CASSLGQGQETQYF. The CDR3 DNA is TGTGCCAGCAGCCTGGGACAGGGCCAAGAGACCCAGTACTTC.

The chain is built from TRBV18 and TRBJ2-5; TRBD2 matches 9 bases. Germline-derived CDR1 and CDR2 are KGHSH and LQKENI. The V and J ends lost 0 bases and 0 bases, in that order; junction bases with no gene match: 8. CDR3 size: 18 residues. The CDR3 DNA follows: TGTGCCAGCTCACCACCCCGGGCTAGCGGGATGTACCAAGAGACCCAGTACTTC. This codes for CASSPPRASGMYQETQYF.

This chain uses TRBV7-3 with TRBJ2-1, with 13 bases identical to TRBD2. The CDR3 consists of 17 residues. Trimming cost V 5 bases and J 5 bases; bases outside gene matches: 9. Looked up from germline, CDR1 is SGHTA and CDR2 is FQGTGA. The CDR3 is CASSAATSGRAHNEQFF. The CDR3 nucleotides read TGTGCCAGCAGCGCTGCAACTAGCGGGAGGGCCCACAATGAGCAGTTCTTC.

V gene TRBV7-9 combines with J gene TRBJ1-2, with D perhaps TRBD1 (5 bases). CDR1 SEHNR and CDR2 FQNEAQ come from the germline V gene (reference sequence). Trimming took 3 bases from V and 7 from J, leaving 9 bases between them. This CDR3 comprises 12 residues. CDR3 sequence reads: CASSFGASGYTF. The CDR3 DNA reads as TGTGCCAGCAGCTTTGGGGCAAGTGGCTACACCTTC.

The chain recombines TRBV9 with TRBJ1-1; TRBD1 might be the D (5 bases). V lost 4 bases and J 1 base, leaving 14 bases between the germline ends. This CDR3 contains 15 residues. The germline V gene encodes CDR1 SGDLS and CDR2 YYNGEE. CDR3 protein: CASSPQGGRNTEAFF. The CDR3 coding sequence is TGTGCCAGCAGCCCCCAGGGAGGTCGGAACACTGAAGCTTTCTTT.

CDR3 sequence reads: CASSPYLAGSYNEQFF. DNA for the CDR3: TGTGCCAGCTCACCTTACCTAGCGGGCTCCTACAATGAGCAGTTCTTC. The chain links TRBV18 to TRBJ2-1; 8 nucleotides align to TRBD2. The germline V gene encodes CDR1 KGHSH and CDR2 LQKENI. The CDR3 covers 16 residues. The junction had 4 bases not matched to a gene; V was cut back by 3 bases and J by 0 bases. Based on the CDR3 plus reference TRBV18 and TRBJ2-1, the full variable domain is NAGVMQNPRHLVRRRGQEARLRCSPMKGHSHVYWYRQLPEEGLKFMVYLQKENIIDESGMPKERFSAEFPKEGPSILRIQQVVRGDSAAYFCASSPYLAGSYNEQFFGPGTRLTVL.

The chain has TRBV6-5 and TRBJ1-1; TRBD1 matches at 7 bases. From germline, CDR1 is MNHEY and CDR2 SVGAGI. With V trimmed by 5 bases and J by 6 bases, 12 bases remained unmatched. There are 15 residues in the CDR3. For the CDR3, the DNA is TGTGCCAGCAGTACCGCGACAGGGCAGGGAGCTGAAGCTTTCTTT. Protein: CASSTATGQGAEAFF.

The V and J genes are TRBV6-4 and TRBJ1-3; 7 nucleotides agree with TRBD1. CDR3 length: 16 residues. Per germline, CDR1 MRHNA and CDR2 SNTAGT. The V gene end was trimmed by 0 bases and the J gene end by 4 bases; junction bases not matched to a gene: 6. CDR3 nucleotide sequence: TGTGCCAGCAGTGACTCGACAGGGTACGGCGGAAACACCATATATTTT. The encoded protein is CASSDSTGYGGNTIYF.